Listed here are 17 T cell receptor beta chains from one sample, sequenced in a study of technical replicates of blood from a few donors. Repertoires were generated with immunoSEQ multiplex PCR, while TCRdb's copy carries only in-frame clones and drops some. The profile covers 91,000 or so clones, with 95% appearing a single time and 0.25% to 0.3% taken by the ten largest. The sequenced sample consisted of T cells isolated from PBMCs. The origin of the receptors is a human donor in good health.

The chain carries TRBV2 and TRBJ2-1, with 9 bases aligning to TRBD2. Germline V gene lookup returns CDR1 SNHLY and CDR2 FYNNEI. The CDR3 has 15 amino acids. Trimming took 6 bases from V and 0 from J; bases not matched to a gene: 3. The CDR3 bases are TGTGCCAGCAGAGAGACTAGCGGCTCCTACAATGAGCAGTTCTTC. Translated, it gives CASRETSGSYNEQFF.

The chain links TRBV6-5 to TRBJ1-1; 10 bases are a match to TRBD1. There are 15 residues in the CDR3. The junction had 3 bases not matched to a gene; V was cut back by 0 bases and J by 5 bases. Germline values: CDR1 MNHEY, CDR2 SVGAGI. This CDR3 is CASSYSGQGGTEAFF. The CDR3 bases are TGTGCCAGCAGTTACTCAGGACAGGGGGGAACTGAAGCTTTCTTT.

The rearrangement uses TRBV10-3 and TRBJ2-3, with TRBD2 as a possible D gene (5 bases). The V end lost 2 bases, the J end lost 6 bases, and 18 bases lay between the germline ends. This CDR3 spans 16 amino acids. CDR1 and CDR2 (germline): ENHRY, SYGVKD. CDR3 sequence reads: CAISEPLEGNRDTQYF. The CDR3 nucleotides read TGTGCCATCAGTGAGCCGCTAGAGGGCAATAGGGATACGCAGTATTTT.

The rearrangement links TRBV12-2 to TRBJ2-7; TRBD2 reflects the table's D call only, with no check against the DNA. TRBV12-2 counts as a pseudogene. This CDR3 is 14 amino acids long. The CDR3 bases are TGTGCAAGTCGGAAAAGCGGGAGCGGGGGCGAGCAGTACTTC. Translation gives CASRKSGSGGEQYF.

The V call is TRBV15, the J call TRBJ1-3; D might be TRBD1 (5 bases). The CDR3 totals 16 residues. The germline V and J ends were trimmed by 3 bases and 4 bases, with 16 bases remaining between them. In germline, CDR1 is LNHNV, CDR2 YYDKDF (reference sequence). CDR3 amino acids: CATSSEPGGIGNTIYF. Here the CDR3 DNA reads TGTGCCACCAGCAGTGAACCGGGGGGTATCGGAAACACCATATATTTT.

The chain combines TRBV5-1 with TRBJ2-7; TRBD2 agrees at 9 bases. After removal of 1 base from V and 2 bases from J, the junction contained 4 bases not matched to a gene. Germline CDR1 reads SGHRS; CDR2 reads YFSETQ. The CDR3 contains 15 residues. The CDR3 coding sequence is TGCGCCAGCAGCTTGTCTGCTAGCGGGACCTACGAGCAGTACTTC. This codes for CASSLSASGTYEQYF.

A single count supports this clone. The chain links TRBV6-5 to TRBJ1-2; 7 nucleotides align to TRBD1. Germline trimming cut 6 bases from V and 5 bases from J; bases unmatched to any gene: 12. Germline V lookup: CDR1 MNHEY, CDR2 SVGAGI. The CDR3 sequence is 15 residues long. In nucleotides, the CDR3 is TGTGCCAGCAGCCAAGCGGCAGGGGGAAAGTATGGCTACACCTTC. This translates into CASSQAAGGKYGYTF.

V and J are TRBV28 and TRBJ2-7, with a possible D match to TRBD2 (6 bases). Trimming stripped 7 bases from V and 5 bases from J, with 21 bases between. The CDR3 has 15 residues. Germline-derived CDR1 and CDR2 are MDHEN and SYDVKM. The CDR3 spells CASTPGGLAENEQYF. The CDR3 bases are TGTGCCAGCACCCCCGGAGGGTTAGCGGAGAACGAGCAGTACTTC. Complete variable domain (other parts from reference TRBV28 and TRBJ2-7): DVKVTQSSRYLVKRTGEKVFLECVQDMDHENMFWYRQDPGLGLRLIYFSYDVKMKEKGDIPEGYSVSREKKERFSLILESASTNQTSMYLCASTPGGLAENEQYFGPGTRLTVT.

V usage is TRBV7-9 and J usage is TRBJ2-5; TRBD1 is a possible D gene (6 bases). The V and J ends lost 3 bases and 4 bases respectively, with 12 bases between them. This CDR3 is 14 amino acids long. The germline gives CDR1 SEHNR, CDR2 FQNEAQ (reference sequence). The CDR3 DNA sequence: TGTGCCAGCAGCTTTGGACAGAGTAGAGAGACCCAGTACTTC. Amino acids: CASSFGQSRETQYF.

The chain links TRBV6-5 to TRBJ2-5, with 7 bases that match TRBD1. The CDR3 is 14 residues long. Germline V lookup: CDR1 MNHEY, CDR2 SVGAGI. The junction had 8 bases not matched to a gene; V was cut back by 5 bases and J by 5 bases. DNA for the CDR3: TGTGCCAGCAGTCGACAGGGATATGGGGAGACCCAGTACTTC. Its translation is CASSRQGYGETQYF.

The chain carries TRBV5-3 and TRBJ2-5; a possible D gene is TRBD2 (6 bases). Being an ORF, TRBV5-3 has a function that is uncertain. Deletions cut 1 base from V and 1 base from J, with 14 bases between. The CDR3 sequence is 16 residues long. In DNA, the CDR3 is TGTGCCAGAAGCTTGCCTGGGGGAGGATTCCAAGAGACCCAGTACTTC. It translates to CARSLPGGGFQETQYF.

The chain couples TRBV6-1 to TRBJ2-7, with D unclear. The CDR3 has 15 amino acids. The germline V gene has CDR1 MNHNS and CDR2 SASEGT. V was cut by 5 bases and J by 1 base, with 15 bases left in between. Here the CDR3 reads CASSKETVISYEQYF. CDR3 coding DNA: TGTGCCAGCAGTAAGGAGACTGTTATTTCCTACGAGCAGTACTTC.

J is TRBJ1-4 and V is TRBV7-9; 8 bases line up with TRBD1. The CDR3 has 14 amino acids. Germline V gives CDR1 SEHNR, CDR2 FQNEAQ (reference sequence). V lost 7 bases and J lost 5; bases outside the gene matches: 6. CDR3 protein: CASISGTGNEKLFF. The CDR3 DNA follows: TGTGCCAGCATTTCCGGGACAGGAAATGAAAAACTGTTTTTT. Combining the CDR3 with reference TRBV7-9 and TRBJ1-4 gives the whole variable domain DTGVSQNPRHKITKRGQNVTFRCDPISEHNRLYWYRQTLGQGPEFLTYFQNEAQLEKSRLLSDRFSAERPKGSFSTLEIQRTEQGDSAMYLCASISGTGNEKLFFGSGTQLSVL.

This clone came up once. The chain couples TRBV9 to TRBJ1-2, with no clear D. CDR1 SGDLS and CDR2 YYNGEE come from the germline V gene. The CDR3 has 15 residues. The germline V and J ends were trimmed by 6 bases and 2 bases, with 17 bases remaining between them. The CDR3 is CASNYDPAGNYGYTF. CDR3 sequence (DNA): TGTGCCAGCAATTACGACCCTGCGGGGAACTATGGCTACACCTTC.

The chain has TRBV29-1 and TRBJ2-7; no clear D. Per germline, CDR1 SQVTM and CDR2 ANQGSEA. The CDR3 runs 12 residues. The germline V and J ends were trimmed by 4 bases and 3 bases, with 10 bases remaining between them. In nucleotides, the CDR3 is TGCAGCGTTGCCCCCGGCGGCTACGAGCAGTACTTC. It yields the protein CSVAPGGYEQYF.

DNA of the CDR3: TGTGCCAGCAGCTTAGCGAGGCCTGACTATGGCTACACCTTC. Amino acids: CASSLARPDYGYTF. The genes are TRBV7-2 and TRBJ1-2; no definite D call. Trimming shortened V by 0 bases and J by 3 bases, and 8 bases separated the two germline ends. This CDR3 has 14 amino acids. Germline V gene lookup returns CDR1 SGHTA and CDR2 FQGNSA.

The gene calls are TRBV13 and TRBJ1-1; a weak D match, TRBD1 (5 bases). Per germline, CDR1 PRHDT and CDR2 FYEKMQ (reference sequence). The length of the CDR3 is 15 residues. V shed 5 bases and J shed 0 bases, with 13 bases lying between them. The CDR3 nucleotides read TGTGCCAGCAGCAGCGGGACGTGGCTGAACACTGAAGCTTTCTTT. It is translated as CASSSGTWLNTEAFF.